Presented here are 27 T cell receptor beta chains from one specimen sequenced in a study of T cell responses to AZD1222 COVID-19 vaccine (dated by TCRdb to the early 2020s). The time point label, as the study defines it: baseline before first vaccination. Library creation used the immunoSEQ multiplex PCR assay. In TCRdb, the immuneACCESS table is reduced to in-frame sequences with V and J assigned. These tables do not hold every clone; where another copy was compared, an unresolved V gene accounts for under half, and the others remain unexplained. The sample table lists about 100,000 clones, roughly 87% of them with a count of one. The ten largest make up 15% to 20% of the sample. The sequences come from peripheral blood, collected on day 0 of AZD1222 vaccination. These receptors originate from an adult in good health.

V usage is TRBV28 and J usage is TRBJ2-7, with TRBD1 as a possible D gene (8 bases). V was trimmed by 5 bases and J by 4 bases, leaving 21 bases between them. The germline CDR1 and CDR2 sequences are MDHEN and SYDVKM. This CDR3 contains 16 residues. This CDR3 is CASSPAGAGGGYEQYF. CDR3 DNA: TGTGCCAGCAGTCCGGCGGGGGCAGGGGGCGGGTACGAGCAGTACTTC.

V gene TRBV5-1 combines with J gene TRBJ1-4, with 7 bases lining up with TRBD1. The CDR3 length is 14 residues. Germline V gene lookup returns CDR1 SGHRS and CDR2 YFSETQ. V lost 4 bases, J lost 10 bases, and 10 bases stayed unmatched. CDR3 loop: CASSPGGGQAKLFF. CDR3 bases: TGCGCCAGCAGCCCGGGAGGGGGCCAAGCAAAACTGTTTTTT.

V usage is TRBV5-4 and J usage is TRBJ1-1; weak D call: TRBD1 (5 bases). The CDR3 covers 14 residues. Looked up from germline, CDR1 is SGHNT and CDR2 is YYREEE (reference sequence). V lost 4 bases, J lost 3 bases, and 13 bases lay in between. CDR3 nucleotide sequence: TGTGCCAGCAGCAGGACGGGCAGGGACACTGAAGCTTTCTTT. It is translated as CASSRTGRDTEAFF.

The chain has TRBV18 and TRBJ1-4, with 7 bases matching TRBD1. The V and J ends lost 6 bases and 8 bases, in that order; junction bases with no gene match: 12. The CDR3 totals 15 residues. Germline assignment: CDR1 KGHSH and CDR2 LQKENI. The CDR3 loop reads CASSTGTDRGEKLFF. For the CDR3, the DNA is TGTGCCAGCTCTACAGGGACAGACCGAGGGGAAAAACTGTTTTTT.

The V gene is TRBV7-8, the J gene TRBJ2-7; 9 bases map to TRBD1. This CDR3 is built from 15 residues. Trimming took 4 bases from V and 6 from J; bases not matched to a gene: 10. Germline V gene lookup returns CDR1 SGHVS and CDR2 FQNEAQ. The CDR3 nucleotides read TGTGCCAGCAGCTCGGCCCGGGGACAGGGAAGCGAGCAGTACTTC. Its translation: CASSSARGQGSEQYF.

CDR3: CASLVGTGRQPQHF. The CDR3 bases are TGTGCCAGCTTAGTCGGGACAGGGAGACAGCCCCAGCATTTT. The chain is built from TRBV28 and TRBJ1-5, with 9 nucleotides matching TRBD1. Germline CDR1 and CDR2: MDHEN and SYDVKM. The length of the CDR3 is 14 residues. V was clipped by 8 bases and J by 7 bases; unmatched bases: 9.

The chain recombines TRBV19 with TRBJ2-1; 7 bases are a match to TRBD2. The CDR3 loop spans 17 amino acids. Unmatched junction bases numbered 8, after V lost 3 bases and J lost 0 bases. Germline CDR1 LNHDA, CDR2 SQIVND (reference sequence). The CDR3: CASSIGSGRSSYNEQFF. The CDR3 DNA follows: TGTGCCAGTAGTATTGGTAGCGGGCGTAGCTCCTACAATGAGCAGTTCTTC.

This rearrangement joins TRBV15 to TRBJ1-1; no definite D call. The CDR3 is 12 residues long. CDR1 and CDR2 from the germline V gene are LNHNV and YYDKDF (reference sequence). V lost 9 bases to trimming and J lost 4 bases, with 12 bases between them. CDR3 amino acids: CATPPKGTEAFF. Here the CDR3 DNA reads TGTGCCACGCCCCCTAAAGGCACTGAAGCTTTCTTT.

The V call is TRBV6-5, the J call TRBJ1-2; D not certain. V was cut by 4 bases and J by 4 bases, with 16 bases left in between. The CDR3 sequence is 15 residues long. Germline lookup yields CDR1 MNHEY and CDR2 SVGAGI. The CDR3: CASSSVLDKSYGYTF. In DNA form, the CDR3 reads TGTGCCAGCAGTTCCGTCCTTGACAAGAGCTATGGCTACACCTTC.

The chain combines TRBV5-6 with TRBJ2-2; 7 bases are shared with TRBD1. J was trimmed by 1 base and V by 1 base; bases with no gene match: 4. Germline values: CDR1 SGHDT, CDR2 YYEEEE. The CDR3 runs to 16 residues. This CDR3 is CASSLLGQKNTGELFF. The CDR3 nucleotides read TGTGCCAGCAGCTTGTTGGGACAGAAGAACACCGGGGAGCTGTTTTTT. The entire variable domain, with the rest obtained from reference TRBV5-6 and TRBJ2-2, is as follows: DAGVTQSPTHLIKTRGQQVTLRCSPKSGHDTVSWYQQALGQGPQFIFQYYEEEERQRGNFPDRFSGHQFPNYSSELNVNALLLGDSALYLCASSLLGQKNTGELFFGEGSRLTVL.

V usage is TRBV30 and J usage is TRBJ2-4; a possible D gene is TRBD2 (5 bases). V lost 0 bases, J lost 3 bases, and 18 bases lay in between. The CDR3 has 17 amino acids. Germline V lookup: CDR1 GTSNPN, CDR2 SVGIG (reference sequence). Here the CDR3 reads CAWSVRWVGEGKNIQYF. DNA of the CDR3: TGTGCCTGGAGTGTACGATGGGTTGGCGAGGGCAAAAACATTCAGTACTTC. The full variable domain, rest sourced from reference TRBV30 and TRBJ2-4, is SQTIHQWPATLVQPVGSPLSLECTVEGTSNPNLYWYRQAAGRGLQLLFYSVGIGQISSEVPQNLSASRPQDRQFILSSKKLLLSDSGFYLCAWSVRWVGEGKNIQYFGAGTRLSVL.

The chain uses TRBV30 and TRBJ2-7; D is ambiguous. The V gene's germline CDR1 is GTSNPN and CDR2 SVGIG (reference sequence). V shed 2 bases and J shed 3 bases, with 8 bases lying between them. CDR3 size: 12 residues. For the CDR3, the DNA is TGTGCCTGGAGTCTACTCAGCTACGAGCAGTACTTC. Its translation: CAWSLLSYEQYF.

The CDR3 nucleotides are TGTGCCTGGAGTCGCAGAAACACTGAAGCTTTCTTT. Amino acid sequence: CAWSRRNTEAFF. The genes are TRBV30 and TRBJ1-1; D is undetermined. From germline, CDR1 is GTSNPN and CDR2 SVGIG (reference sequence). V lost 2 bases to trimming and J lost 2 bases, with 6 bases between them. The CDR3 extends over 12 amino acids.

This clone is a singleton in its sample. The chain is built from TRBV19 and TRBJ1-5; D might be TRBD1 (5 bases). The V end was cut by 3 bases, the J end by 1 base, with 10 bases between. There are 15 residues in the CDR3. Germline V gene data show CDR1 as LNHDA and CDR2 as SQIVND (reference sequence). CDR3 DNA: TGTGCCAGTAGTATTCTCGACAGAAGCAATCAGCCCCAGCATTTT. It codes for CASSILDRSNQPQHF.

The genes are TRBV6-1 and TRBJ1-5; D is undetermined. The germline CDR1 and CDR2 sequences are MNHNS and SASEGT. The CDR3 is 17 residues long. V lost 1 base and J lost 0, with 13 bases in between. As DNA, the CDR3 is TGTGCCAGCAGTGAAGTGAAAGTAAAAGATAGCAATCAGCCCCAGCATTTT. Translation gives CASSEVKVKDSNQPQHF.

The chain couples TRBV5-1 to TRBJ2-3, with TRBD1 matching 7 bases. After removal of 4 bases from V and 2 bases from J, the junction contained 7 bases not matched to a gene. Germline values: CDR1 SGHRS, CDR2 YFSETQ. CDR3 length: 15 residues. CDR3 protein: CASSPGTAPTDTQYF. In DNA, the CDR3 is TGCGCCAGCAGCCCTGGGACAGCTCCCACAGATACGCAGTATTTT.

This chain uses TRBV7-2 with TRBJ2-7, with TRBD2 identical over 13 bases. The CDR3 is 14 amino acids. Germline assignment: CDR1 SGHTA and CDR2 FQGNSA. V lost 5 bases and J lost 3; bases outside the gene matches: 1. The DNA of the CDR3 is TGTGCCAGCAGCCGGACTAGCGGGAGCTACGAGCAGTACTTC. This sequence encodes CASSRTSGSYEQYF. Looking up the rest from reference TRBV7-2 and TRBJ2-7 gives the full variable domain: GAGVSQSPSNKVTEKGKDVELRCDPISGHTALYWYRQSLGQGLEFLIYFQGNSAPDKSGLPSDRFSAERTGGSVSTLTIQRTQQEDSAVYLCASSRTSGSYEQYFGPGTRLTVT.

V and J are TRBV5-1 and TRBJ1-3; possible D gene TRBD1, 6 bases. The ends were cut back, 2 bases at V and 4 bases at J, with 16 bases in the middle. Germline-derived CDR1 and CDR2 are SGHRS and YFSETQ. The CDR3 has 16 amino acids. The CDR3 DNA reads TGCGCCAGCAGCTTTCTTTACGGGGGCGAGGGAAACACCATATATTTT. Its protein product is CASSFLYGGEGNTIYF.

The genes are TRBV25-1 and TRBJ2-3; TRBD2 might be the D (6 bases). CDR3 length: 14 residues. Germline-derived CDR1 and CDR2 are MGHDK and SYGVNS. V was pared by 9 bases and J by 0 bases, with 13 bases between. The chain's CDR3 is CASSHGGSTDTQYF. The CDR3 coding sequence is TGTGCCAGTAGCCACGGGGGTAGCACAGATACGCAGTATTTT.

This CDR3 reads CASSLMAGWGGNQPQHF. The CDR3 DNA reads TGTGCCAGCAGTCTTATGGCGGGATGGGGGGGCAATCAGCCCCAGCATTTT. The chain employs TRBV28 and TRBJ1-5; D perhaps matches TRBD1 (5 bases). The CDR3 consists of 17 residues. The ends were cut back, 5 bases at V and 2 bases at J, with 19 bases in the middle. Germline V lookup: CDR1 MDHEN, CDR2 SYDVKM.

Only a few counts were recorded for this clone. The chain combines TRBV19 with TRBJ1-1, with D possibly being TRBD1 (5 bases). Germline CDR1 LNHDA, CDR2 SQIVND (reference sequence). The CDR3 sequence is 14 residues long. V lost 9 bases, J lost 4 bases, and 18 bases lay in between. This CDR3 reads CASHRRLQGTEAFF. The DNA for the CDR3 is TGTGCCAGCCATAGACGGTTGCAGGGCACTGAAGCTTTCTTT.

This rearrangement joins TRBV19 to TRBJ1-2, with D maybe TRBD1 (5 bases). The germline CDR1 and CDR2 sequences are LNHDA and SQIVND (reference sequence). The germline V and J ends were trimmed by 4 bases and 7 bases, with 10 bases remaining between them. The CDR3 runs to 12 residues. The CDR3: CASSSEGSGYTF. Written as DNA, the CDR3 is TGTGCCAGTAGTAGTGAGGGGTCTGGCTACACCTTC. The full variable domain, its missing parts supplied by reference TRBV19 and TRBJ1-2, is DGGITQSPKYLFRKEGQNVTLSCEQNLNHDAMYWYRQDPGQGLRLIYYSQIVNDFQKGDIAEGYSVSREKKESFPLTVTSAQKNPTAFYLCASSSEGSGYTFGSGTRLTVV.

The chain joins TRBV7-8 to TRBJ1-5; 7 nucleotides align to TRBD1. Trimming took 2 bases from V and 0 from J; bases not matched to a gene: 4. This CDR3 has 16 residues. The germline gives CDR1 SGHVS, CDR2 FQNEAQ. The chain's CDR3 is CASSLRQGYSNQPQHF. The CDR3 region has the DNA TGTGCCAGCAGCTTAAGACAGGGCTATAGCAATCAGCCCCAGCATTTT.

There are many counts of this clone. This chain uses TRBV5-6 with TRBJ1-5; the D is unclear. V was pared by 4 bases and J by 9 bases, with 17 bases between. The CDR3 covers 14 residues. Germline V gives CDR1 SGHDT, CDR2 YYEEEE. This chain's CDR3 is CASSGPGASGPQHF. The CDR3 DNA is TGTGCCAGCAGCGGTCCCGGTGCGAGTGGGCCCCAGCATTTT.

The chain has TRBV5-1 and TRBJ1-1; no reliable D call. Looked up from germline, CDR1 is SGHRS and CDR2 is YFSETQ. There are 14 residues in the CDR3. The ends were cut back, 0 bases at V and 4 bases at J, with 10 bases in the middle. CDR3 residues: CASSLGSLSTEAFF. The DNA of the CDR3 is TGCGCCAGCAGCTTGGGCAGTTTGAGCACTGAAGCTTTCTTT.

This clone has a handful of counts. This rearrangement joins TRBV6-2 or TRBV6-3 to TRBJ1-1; D call uncertain. Trimming pared 2 bases from V and 4 bases from J, leaving 14 bases between. Germline values: CDR1 MNHEY, CDR2 SVGEGT. CDR3 length: 15 amino acids. The CDR3 region is CASSYVSKRRTEAFF. The CDR3 DNA sequence: TGTGCCAGCAGTTACGTATCCAAGCGACGCACTGAAGCTTTCTTT.

This clone was recorded once. The chain recombines TRBV28 with TRBJ2-5; D gene ambiguous. V was pared by 5 bases and J by 5 bases, with 6 bases between. CDR3 length equals 11 residues. CDR1 is MDHEN, CDR2 SYDVKM, per germline. CDR3 region: CASSPKETQYF. CDR3 bases: TGTGCCAGCAGTCCAAAGGAGACCCAGTACTTC.